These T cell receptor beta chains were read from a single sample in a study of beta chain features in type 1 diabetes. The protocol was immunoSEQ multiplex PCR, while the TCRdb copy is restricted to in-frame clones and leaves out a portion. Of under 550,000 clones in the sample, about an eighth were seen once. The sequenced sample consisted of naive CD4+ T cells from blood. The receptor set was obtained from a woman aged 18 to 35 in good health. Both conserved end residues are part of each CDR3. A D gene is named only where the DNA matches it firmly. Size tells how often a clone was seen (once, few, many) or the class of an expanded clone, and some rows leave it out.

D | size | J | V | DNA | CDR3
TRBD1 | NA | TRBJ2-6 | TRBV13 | TGTGCCAGCAGCCGACAGGGAATGGCTGGGGCCAACGTCCTGACTTTC | CASSRQGMAGANVLTF
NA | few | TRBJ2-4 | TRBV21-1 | TGTGCCAGCAGCCACCCCTGGATAGCCAAAAACATTCAGTACTTC | CASSHPWIAKNIQYF
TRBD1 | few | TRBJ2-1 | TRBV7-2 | TGTGCCAGCAGCTACAACAGGGGTTTGGGGAAGTTCTTC | CASSYNRGLGKFF
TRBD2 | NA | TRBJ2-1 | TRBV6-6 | TGTGCCAGCAACGGCGGGAGGGTCGATGAGCAGTTCTTC | CASNGGRVDEQFF
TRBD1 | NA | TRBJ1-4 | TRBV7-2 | TGTGCCAGCAGCTACCAACAGGGGGGAGTAGAAAAACTGTTTTTT | CASSYQQGGVEKLFF
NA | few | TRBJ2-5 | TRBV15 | TGTGCCACCAGCAGAAGACAGGGGGCTGGACTAGCGGGAGAGACCCAGTACTTC | CATSRRQGAGLAGETQYF
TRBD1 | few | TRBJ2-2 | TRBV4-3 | TGCGCCAGCAGCGATTCGGGACAGCACACCGGGGAGCTGTTTTTT | CASSDSGQHTGELFF
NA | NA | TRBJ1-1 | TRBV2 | TGTGCCAGCAGTGTTGTGATTACTTCCGGAGCTTTCTTT | CASSVVITSGAFF
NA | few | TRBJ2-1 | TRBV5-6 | TGTGCCAGCAGCGCTAAGGGTCCCGGCAGGGAGCAGTTCTTC | CASSAKGPGREQFF
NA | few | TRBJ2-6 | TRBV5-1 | TGCGCCAGCAGCTTGGACAGGACGACTGGGGCCAACGTCCTGACTTTC | CASSLDRTTGANVLTF
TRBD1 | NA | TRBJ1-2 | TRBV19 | TGTGCCAGTAGTATGCCCGGGGACAGGGCTATTAACTATGGCTACACCTTC | CASSMPGDRAINYGYTF
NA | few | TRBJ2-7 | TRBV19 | TGTGCCAGTAAACAGGGAAGGAACTCCTACGAGCAGTACTTC | CASKQGRNSYEQYF